Below, 16 T cell receptor beta chains from the same sample are listed, as sequenced in a study of blood T cell repertoires in COVID-19. Measured with immunoSEQ multiplex PCR; TCRdb has only the in-frame clones, and not every one. The sample consists of 120,000 to 150,000 clones, roughly 80% of them appearing once. The sample consisted of peripheral blood. Receptor source: a man aged 45-65 years with active or convalescent COVID-19.

The genes are TRBV28 and TRBJ2-7, with 11 bases matching TRBD2. Looked up from germline, CDR1 is MDHEN and CDR2 is SYDVKM. CDR3 length: 19 residues. The J segment lost 2 bases and the V segment lost 1 base, leaving 13 bases of the junction unmatched. The CDR3 DNA sequence: TGTGCCAGCAGTTTATTTATTAGTGGCCTAGCGGGAGGTACCTACGAGCAGTACTTC. Translation gives CASSLFISGLAGGTYEQYF.

This clone has a single count. The chain is built from TRBV27 and TRBJ2-3, with TRBD2 identical over 9 bases. Germline CDR1 reads MNHEY; CDR2 reads SMNVEV (reference sequence). The CDR3 length is 18 residues. V shed 7 bases and J 6 bases; nucleotides not matched to a gene: 20. Here the CDR3 reads CASKGGASAGGFRDTQYF. The CDR3 DNA sequence: TGTGCCAGCAAGGGCGGGGCCTCGGCGGGAGGGTTCAGGGATACGCAGTATTTT.

V is TRBV7-3 and J is TRBJ2-5, with 10 bases fitting TRBD2. With 3 bases clipped from V and 5 bases from J, the junction kept 6 bases outside the gene matches. The CDR3 has 15 amino acids. Per the germline V gene, CDR1 is SGHTA and CDR2 is FQGTGA. For the CDR3, the DNA is TGTGCCAGCAGCTTCCTAGCGGGAGTAAAGGAGACCCAGTACTTC. It specifies CASSFLAGVKETQYF. The variable domain in full, with the rest retrieved from reference TRBV7-3 and TRBJ2-5, is GAGVSQTPSNKVTEKGKYVELRCDPISGHTALYWYRQSLGQGPEFLIYFQGTGAADDSGLPNDRFFAVRPEGSVSTLKIQRTERGDSAVYLCASSFLAGVKETQYFGPGTRLLVL.

A remark on this clone: The germline gene is not matched at one end of the junction; a read error may be the cause. The chain carries TRBV15 and TRBJ1-5; TRBD1 is a possible D gene (5 bases). The CDR3 length is 14 residues. CDR1 and CDR2 from the germline V gene are LNHNV and YYDKDF (reference sequence). The CDR3: CATSRDRSNQPQHF. The DNA of the CDR3 is TGTGCCACCAGTAGAGACAGATCCAATCAGCCCCAGCATTTT.

The V gene is TRBV30, the J gene TRBJ1-4, with D hard to call. CDR1 GTSNPN and CDR2 SVGIG come from the germline V gene (reference sequence). This CDR3 is built from 13 residues. V shed 8 bases and J shed 8 bases, with 18 bases lying between them. The CDR3 DNA is TGTGCCCATTCCCCGCAGGTCGGAGAAAAACTGTTTTTT. Translation: CAHSPQVGEKLFF. Complete variable domain (other parts from reference TRBV30 and TRBJ1-4): SQTIHQWPATLVQPVGSPLSLECTVEGTSNPNLYWYRQAAGRGLQLLFYSVGIGQISSEVPQNLSASRPQDRQFILSSKKLLLSDSGFYLCAHSPQVGEKLFFGSGTQLSVL.

The chain has TRBV5-5 and TRBJ2-6; D is perhaps TRBD1 (6 bases). V shed 4 bases and J shed 4 bases, with 12 bases lying between them. The CDR3 has 15 residues. The germline gives CDR1 SGHKS, CDR2 YYEKEE (reference sequence). CDR3 protein: CASSLNRAGANVLTF. In DNA, the CDR3 is TGTGCCAGCAGCCTCAACAGGGCCGGGGCCAACGTCCTGACTTTC.

This chain links TRBV30 with TRBJ1-3; 11 positions match TRBD1. Germline values: CDR1 GTSNPN, CDR2 SVGIG (reference sequence). Losses at the gene ends were 5 bases for V and 6 bases for J; bases not matched to a gene: 3. This CDR3 contains 13 residues. The CDR3 region is CAWGTGGINTIYF. CDR3 nucleotides: TGTGCCTGGGGGACAGGGGGAATAAACACCATATATTTT.

The chain employs TRBV6-7 and TRBJ2-3; weak D call: TRBD2 (6 bases). TRBV6-7 is noted as an ORF with a role that remains uncertain. V lost 0 bases, J lost 2 bases, and 12 bases lay in between. The CDR3 consists of 16 residues. CDR3 sequence: CASSYSPGVNTDTQYF. CDR3 coding DNA: TGTGCCAGCAGTTACTCACCGGGGGTAAACACAGATACGCAGTATTTT.

The rearrangement links TRBV7-8 to TRBJ2-2; tentatively, D is TRBD2 (5 bases). CDR1 is SGHVS, CDR2 FQNEAQ, per germline. The germline V and J ends were trimmed by 5 bases and 10 bases, with 14 bases remaining between them. The CDR3 spans 13 residues. The CDR3 bases are TGTGCCAGCAGCCCTGGGAGCCAGGTGGAGCTGTTTTTT. Translating gives CASSPGSQVELFF.

The rearrangement joins TRBV19 to TRBJ1-2; 8 bases are shared with TRBD1. This CDR3 comprises 17 residues. Germline V gene data show CDR1 as LNHDA and CDR2 as SQIVND (reference sequence). V was pared by 7 bases and J by 0 bases, with 13 bases of the junction left unmatched. For the CDR3, the DNA is TGTGCCAGTAACTCGAGGGGACAGGAGCTTTCTAACTATGGCTACACCTTC. It is translated as CASNSRGQELSNYGYTF.

This clone was counted a few times. This rearrangement joins TRBV20-1 to TRBJ2-1, with 9 bases aligning to TRBD2. Germline loops: CDR1 DFQATT, CDR2 SNEGSKA (reference sequence). The CDR3 extends over 13 amino acids. V shed 3 bases and J 5 bases; nucleotides not matched to a gene: 2. In nucleotides, the CDR3 is TGCAGTGCTAGTCTAGCGGGACACAATGAGCAGTTCTTC. Protein sequence: CSASLAGHNEQFF.

The V and J genes are TRBV27 and TRBJ2-5; TRBD2 matches 8 bases. Germline V gene data show CDR1 as MNHEY and CDR2 as SMNVEV (reference sequence). Trimming removed 5 bases from V and 2 bases from J; junction bases left unmatched: 4. This CDR3 has 14 amino acids. The CDR3: CASSHTSGQETQYF. The DNA for the CDR3 is TGTGCCAGCAGTCACACTAGCGGTCAAGAGACCCAGTACTTC.

V and J are TRBV7-9 and TRBJ2-5; D may be TRBD1 (6 bases). The CDR3 consists of 13 residues. V was trimmed by 5 bases and J by 4 bases, leaving 11 bases between them. Germline loops: CDR1 SEHNR, CDR2 FQNEAQ (reference sequence). CDR3: CASSPTQGETQYF. The DNA of the CDR3 is TGTGCCAGCAGCCCCACACAGGGAGAGACCCAGTACTTC.

The CDR3 coding sequence is TGCAGTGCTAGTGCCCCCGGGACAGGGGTCGAGACCCAGTACTTC. Translating it yields CSASAPGTGVETQYF. This chain uses TRBV20-1 with TRBJ2-5; 10 bases agree with TRBD1. Germline V gene sequence: CDR1 DFQATT, CDR2 SNEGSKA (reference sequence). The ends lost 3 bases at V and 5 bases at J; junction bases unmatched: 9. This CDR3 has 15 amino acids.

The rearrangement uses TRBV5-1 and TRBJ1-1; no reliable D call. The germline gives CDR1 SGHRS, CDR2 YFSETQ. This CDR3 is 16 amino acids long. Trimming left V 0 bases short and J 0 bases short, with 12 bases between. In DNA form, the CDR3 reads TGCGCCAGCAGCTTGGCATGGCCAGACATGAACACTGAAGCTTTCTTT. Translation gives CASSLAWPDMNTEAFF.

The gene calls are TRBV19 and TRBJ1-2; D gene unclear. Germline CDR1 and CDR2: LNHDA and SQIVND (reference sequence). V lost 5 bases and J 0 bases, leaving 10 bases between the germline ends. The CDR3 consists of 14 residues. As DNA, the CDR3 is TGTGCCAGTAGTGGCCGCCGTTCTAACTATGGCTACACCTTC. Its translation is CASSGRRSNYGYTF.